The present entry profiles one T cell receptor beta chain with its context. Its antigen is as yet unknown. These data originate in a study of shared clonotypes between healthy human individuals. Samples underwent the assay at deep level. Using immunoSEQ multiplex PCR, the repertoire was profiled, and TCRdb retains in-frame clones only, with some absent. This table has roughly 1,100,000 clones, more than 65% appearing once. Findings of the study overall: Since donors were few, the genetic and exposure-history diversity represented was limited.

The specimen sequenced was memory CD4+ T cells sorted from blood. Indicated subset: CD45RA-negative fraction. This clonotype was obtained from a man aged 18-30 years in good health.

The CDR3 is CASSSRRTEAQYF. The DNA of the CDR3 is TGTGCCAGCAGTTCTCGACGGACTGAGGCCCAGTACTTC. The chain links TRBV6-5 to TRBJ2-5, with D perhaps TRBD2 (5 bases). Germline V gene lookup returns CDR1 MNHEY and CDR2 SVGAGI. CDR3 size: 13 residues. V dropped 4 bases and J dropped 9 bases, with 15 bases sitting between them.